The T cell receptor (beta chain) described here comes from a study of beta chain features in type 1 diabetes. Study details: No patient-donor differences in age, gender, total cells or subset yield.

General study findings and limits: It was not settled here whether HLA type affects TCRB rearrangement. Fewer junction insertions and more nucleotide deletions appeared in type 1 diabetes patients.

The study reverse transcribed the entire isolated RNA, so it sequenced expressed TCRB transcripts. Sequencing used immunoSEQ multiplex PCR; TCRdb keeps in-frame clones, though not all of them. The data hold hundreds of thousands of clones, with around 28% observed a single time. As for this clone: The target antigen is unknown. This sample also contains other DNA sequences that code for the same CDR3.

The germline CDR1 and CDR2 sequences are SQVTM and ANQGSEA. The CDR3 has 12 residues. Trimming cost V 7 bases and J 3 bases; bases outside gene matches: 1. The receptor comes from a man between 18 and 35 years old in good health. Sequencing input: naive CD4+ T cells from blood. The chain couples TRBV29-1 to TRBJ2-3; 10 bases map to TRBD1. The CDR3 sequence is CSGDRGTDTQYF. In DNA form, the CDR3 reads TGCAGCGGGGACAGGGGAACAGATACGCAGTATTTT.